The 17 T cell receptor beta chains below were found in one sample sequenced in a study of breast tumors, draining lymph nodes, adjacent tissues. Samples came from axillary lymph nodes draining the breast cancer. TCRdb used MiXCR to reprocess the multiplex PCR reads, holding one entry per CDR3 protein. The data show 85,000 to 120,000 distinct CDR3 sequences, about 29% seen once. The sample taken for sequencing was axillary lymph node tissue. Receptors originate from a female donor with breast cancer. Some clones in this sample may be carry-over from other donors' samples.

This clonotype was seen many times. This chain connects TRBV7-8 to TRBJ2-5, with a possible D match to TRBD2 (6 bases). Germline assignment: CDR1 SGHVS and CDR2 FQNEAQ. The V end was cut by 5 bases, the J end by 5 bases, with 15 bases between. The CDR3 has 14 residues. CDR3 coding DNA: TGTGCCAGCAGCCACCGGGGGTGGGGCGAGACCCAGTACTTC. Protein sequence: CASSHRGWGETQYF.

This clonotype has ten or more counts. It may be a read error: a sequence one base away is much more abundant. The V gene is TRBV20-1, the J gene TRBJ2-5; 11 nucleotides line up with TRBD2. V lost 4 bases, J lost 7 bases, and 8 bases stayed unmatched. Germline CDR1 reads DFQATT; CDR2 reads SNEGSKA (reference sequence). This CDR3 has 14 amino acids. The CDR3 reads CSATGTSGTATQYF. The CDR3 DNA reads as TGCAGTGCTACCGGGACTAGCGGAACGGCGACCCAGTACTTC.

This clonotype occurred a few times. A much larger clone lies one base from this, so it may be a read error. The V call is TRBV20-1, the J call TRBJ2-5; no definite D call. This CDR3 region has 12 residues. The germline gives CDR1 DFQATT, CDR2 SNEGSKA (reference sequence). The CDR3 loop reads CSADPVQETPYF. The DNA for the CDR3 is TGCAGTGCAGACCCGGTGCAAGAGACCCCGTACTTC.

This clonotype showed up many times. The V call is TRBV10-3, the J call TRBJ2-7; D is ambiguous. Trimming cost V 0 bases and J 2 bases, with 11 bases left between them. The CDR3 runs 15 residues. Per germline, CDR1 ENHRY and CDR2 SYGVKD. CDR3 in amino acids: CAISESLGGAYEQYF. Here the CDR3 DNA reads TGTGCCATCAGTGAGTCTCTGGGTGGGGCCTACGAGCAGTACTTC.

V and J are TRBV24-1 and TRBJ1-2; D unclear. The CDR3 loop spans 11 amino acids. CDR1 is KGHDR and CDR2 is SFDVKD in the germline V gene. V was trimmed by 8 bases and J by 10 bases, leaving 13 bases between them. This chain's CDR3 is CATNDGRTYTF. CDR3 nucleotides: TGTGCCACCAATGACGGGAGGACCTACACCTTC.

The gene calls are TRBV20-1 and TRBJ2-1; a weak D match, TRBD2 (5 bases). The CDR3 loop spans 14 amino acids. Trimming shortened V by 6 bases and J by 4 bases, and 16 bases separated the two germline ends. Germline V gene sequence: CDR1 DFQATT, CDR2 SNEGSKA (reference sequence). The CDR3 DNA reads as TGCAGTGCGCGGGCCCAGACAAGATACAATGAGCAGTTCTTC. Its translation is CSARAQTRYNEQFF.

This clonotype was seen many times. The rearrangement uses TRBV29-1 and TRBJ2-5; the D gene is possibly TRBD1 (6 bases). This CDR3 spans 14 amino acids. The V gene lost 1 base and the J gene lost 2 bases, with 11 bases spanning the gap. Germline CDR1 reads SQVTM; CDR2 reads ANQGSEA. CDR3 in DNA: TGCAGCGTTGAAGGGACAGTATTACAAGAGACCCAGTACTTC. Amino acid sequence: CSVEGTVLQETQYF.

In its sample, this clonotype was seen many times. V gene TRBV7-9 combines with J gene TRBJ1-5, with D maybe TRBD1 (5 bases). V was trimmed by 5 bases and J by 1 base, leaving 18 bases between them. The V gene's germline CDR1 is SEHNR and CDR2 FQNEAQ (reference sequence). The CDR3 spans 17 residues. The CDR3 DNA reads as TGTGCCAGCAGCCCCTCAGGGCTGGGTGGGAGCAATCAGCCCCAGCATTTT. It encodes CASSPSGLGGSNQPQHF.

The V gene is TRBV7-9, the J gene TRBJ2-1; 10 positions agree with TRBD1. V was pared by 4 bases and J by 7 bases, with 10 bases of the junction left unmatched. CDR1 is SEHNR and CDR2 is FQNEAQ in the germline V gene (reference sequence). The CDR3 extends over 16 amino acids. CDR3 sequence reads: CASSSDRGGARNEQFF. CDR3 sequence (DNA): TGTGCCAGCAGCTCGGACAGGGGGGGGGCCAGAAATGAGCAGTTCTTC.

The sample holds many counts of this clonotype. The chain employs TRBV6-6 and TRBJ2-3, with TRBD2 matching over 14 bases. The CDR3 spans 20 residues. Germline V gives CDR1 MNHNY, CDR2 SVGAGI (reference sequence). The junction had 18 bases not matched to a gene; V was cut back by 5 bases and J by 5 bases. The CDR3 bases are TGTGCCAGCAGTAACCCCCGGACTAGCGGGAGGCCATTCGAACTAGATACGCAGTATTTT. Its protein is CASSNPRTSGRPFELDTQYF.

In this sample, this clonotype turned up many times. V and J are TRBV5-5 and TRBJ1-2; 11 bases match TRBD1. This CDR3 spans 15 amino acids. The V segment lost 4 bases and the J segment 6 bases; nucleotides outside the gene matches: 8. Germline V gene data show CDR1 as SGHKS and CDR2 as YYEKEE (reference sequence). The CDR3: CASSDAGQGADGYTF. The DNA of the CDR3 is TGTGCCAGCAGCGACGCTGGACAGGGGGCGGATGGCTACACCTTC.

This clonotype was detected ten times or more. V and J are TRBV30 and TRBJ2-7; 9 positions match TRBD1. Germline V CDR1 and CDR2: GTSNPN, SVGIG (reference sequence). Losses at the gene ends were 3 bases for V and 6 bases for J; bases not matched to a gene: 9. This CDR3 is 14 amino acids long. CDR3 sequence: CAWRPPDRGFEQYF. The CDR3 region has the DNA TGTGCCTGGAGGCCCCCGGACAGGGGATTCGAGCAGTACTTC.

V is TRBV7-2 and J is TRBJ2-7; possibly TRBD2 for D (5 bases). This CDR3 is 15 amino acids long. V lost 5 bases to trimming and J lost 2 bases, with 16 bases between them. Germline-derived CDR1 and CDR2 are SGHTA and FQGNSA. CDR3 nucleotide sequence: TGTGCCAGCAGCGCCGGGAAAACAGTTACCTACGAGCAGTACGTC. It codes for CASSAGKTVTYEQYV.

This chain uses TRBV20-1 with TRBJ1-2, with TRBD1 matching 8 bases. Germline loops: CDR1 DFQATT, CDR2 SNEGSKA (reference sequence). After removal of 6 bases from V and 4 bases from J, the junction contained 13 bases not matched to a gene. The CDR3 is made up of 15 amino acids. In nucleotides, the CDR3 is TGCAGTGCAAACAAGGCAGGGGGCGCTGGCTATGGCTACACCTTC. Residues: CSANKAGGAGYGYTF.

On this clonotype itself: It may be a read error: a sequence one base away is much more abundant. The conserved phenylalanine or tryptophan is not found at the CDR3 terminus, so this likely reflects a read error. CDR3 nucleotide sequence: TGTGCCAGTAGTATAGTGGGACCGCAATCTGGAAACACCATATATTCT. Amino acids: CASSIVGPQSGNTIYS. The rearrangement links TRBV19 to TRBJ1-3; tentative D call: TRBD1 (5 bases). From germline, CDR1 is LNHDA and CDR2 SQIVND (reference sequence). V was clipped by 1 base and J by 1 base, with 11 bases between them. This CDR3 is built from 16 residues.

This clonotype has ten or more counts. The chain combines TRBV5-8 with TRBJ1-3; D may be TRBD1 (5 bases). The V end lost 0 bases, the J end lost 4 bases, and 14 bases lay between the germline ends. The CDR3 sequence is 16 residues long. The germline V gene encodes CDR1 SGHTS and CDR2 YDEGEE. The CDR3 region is CASSLAGSGPGNTIYF. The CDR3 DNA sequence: TGTGCCAGCAGCTTGGCCGGGTCGGGACCGGGAAACACCATATATTTT.

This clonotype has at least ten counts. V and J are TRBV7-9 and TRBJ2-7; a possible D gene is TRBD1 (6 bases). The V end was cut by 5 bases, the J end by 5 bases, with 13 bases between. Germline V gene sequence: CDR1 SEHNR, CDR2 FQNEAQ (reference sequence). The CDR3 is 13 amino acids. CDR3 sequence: CASSLGTSDEQYF. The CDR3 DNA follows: TGTGCCAGCAGCCTGGGGACATCGGACGAGCAGTACTTC.